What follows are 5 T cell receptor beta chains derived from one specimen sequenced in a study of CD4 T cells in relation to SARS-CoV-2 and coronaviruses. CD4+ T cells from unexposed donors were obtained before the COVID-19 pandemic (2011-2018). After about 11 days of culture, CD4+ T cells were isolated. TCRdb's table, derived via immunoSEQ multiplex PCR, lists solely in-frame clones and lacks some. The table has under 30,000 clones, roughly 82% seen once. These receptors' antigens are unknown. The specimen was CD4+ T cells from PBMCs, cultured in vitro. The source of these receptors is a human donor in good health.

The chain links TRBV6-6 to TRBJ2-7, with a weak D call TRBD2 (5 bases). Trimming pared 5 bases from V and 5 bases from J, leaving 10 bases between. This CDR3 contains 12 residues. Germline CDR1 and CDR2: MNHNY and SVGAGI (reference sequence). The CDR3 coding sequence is TGTGCCAGCAGTGCTAGCAGCAACGAGCAGTACTTC. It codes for CASSASSNEQYF.

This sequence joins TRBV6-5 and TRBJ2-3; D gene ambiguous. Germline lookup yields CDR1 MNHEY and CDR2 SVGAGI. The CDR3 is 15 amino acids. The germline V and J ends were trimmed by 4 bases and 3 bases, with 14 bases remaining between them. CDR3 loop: CASSSRGPWTDTQYF. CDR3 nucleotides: TGTGCCAGCAGTTCACGAGGTCCGTGGACAGATACGCAGTATTTT.

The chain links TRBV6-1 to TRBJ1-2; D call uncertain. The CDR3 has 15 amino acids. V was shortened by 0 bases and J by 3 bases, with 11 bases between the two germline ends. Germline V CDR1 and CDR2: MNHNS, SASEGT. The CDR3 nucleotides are TGTGCCAGCAGTGAAGCGAGTGTGGCAGACTATGGCTACACCTTC. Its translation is CASSEASVADYGYTF.

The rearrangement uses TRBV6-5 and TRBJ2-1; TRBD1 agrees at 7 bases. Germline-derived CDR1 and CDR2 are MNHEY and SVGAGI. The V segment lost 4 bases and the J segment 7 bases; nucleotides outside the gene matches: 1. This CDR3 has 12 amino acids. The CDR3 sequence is CASSFRGNEQFF. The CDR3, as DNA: TGTGCCAGCAGTTTCAGGGGGAATGAGCAGTTCTTC.

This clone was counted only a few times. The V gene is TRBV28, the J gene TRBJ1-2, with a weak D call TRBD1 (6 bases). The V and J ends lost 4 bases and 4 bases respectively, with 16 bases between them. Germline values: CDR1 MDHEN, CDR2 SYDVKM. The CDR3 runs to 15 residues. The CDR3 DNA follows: TGTGCCAGCAGTTCCCCGGCAGGGGAAGGCTATGGCTACACCTTC. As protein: CASSSPAGEGYGYTF.